This T cell receptor beta chain was recorded in a study of blood T cell repertoires in COVID-19. Study summary: Samples of COVID-19 (acute and convalescent) were obtained from the United States, Italy and Spain.

As originally analysed: Reference gene primer amplification gave nucleated cell count estimates. Sequenced by immunoSEQ multiplex PCR; TCRdb stores in-frame clones only, minus some. V and J calls and clone size are copied from that table; D and trimming were computed from the DNA. The profile shows about 160,000 clones, approximately 81% of them singletons. The age range of participants was about 18 to 95 years, with residence in around 22 US areas. Two negative PCRs, clearance, or symptom resolution had been documented for recovered Cohort 3 donors. Per the germline V gene, CDR1 is LNHDA and CDR2 is SQIVND (reference sequence). The CDR3 is made up of 15 amino acids. Trimming shortened V by 6 bases and J by 5 bases, and 19 bases separated the two germline ends.

This rearrangement joins TRBV19 to TRBJ1-1, with a possible D match to TRBD1 (5 bases). The sequenced material came from PBMCs or T cells enriched from blood (not recorded which). The receptor was isolated from a woman aged 50 to 60 who had recovered from COVID-19. The CDR3 coding sequence is TGTGCCAGTAGCCCTCCGGGGGGTTACCGGACTGAAGCTTTCTTT. This translates into CASSPPGGYRTEAFF.